Presented here are 21 T cell receptor beta chains from one specimen sequenced in a study of a mutant IDH1 vaccine in newly diagnosed glioma. Time point defined: baseline, week 1 (first vaccination visit). Treatment: pre-vaccination baseline after standard-of-care therapy. Data came from immunoSEQ multiplex PCR; TCRdb stores just in-frame clones and leaves some out. The table shows around 50,000 clones, with roughly 88% occurring only once. The sequences come from PBMCs, collected from a glioma patient treated with radiotherapy, temozolomide or both. The receptors here all came from a man between 35 and 55 years old with glioma.

The rearrangement joins TRBV6-5 to TRBJ2-7; the D gene could be TRBD1 or TRBD2 (5 bases each). Trimming removed 8 bases at V and 1 base at J, with 15 bases between. This CDR3 contains 14 residues. The V gene's germline CDR1 is MNHEY and CDR2 SVGAGI. The chain's CDR3 is CASFQAGASYEQYF. In nucleotides, the CDR3 is TGTGCCAGCTTCCAGGCCGGGGCTTCCTACGAGCAGTACTTC.

This clone was seen only a few times. The rearrangement uses TRBV5-6 and TRBJ2-5; D perhaps matches TRBD1 (6 bases). V lost 2 bases to trimming and J lost 7 bases, with 21 bases between them. There are 16 residues in the CDR3. Germline CDR1 SGHDT, CDR2 YYEEEE. The CDR3 DNA reads as TGTGCCAGCAGCTTTTTGTCGGCAGGGGCGGTGTTGACCCAGTACTTC. Its protein is CASSFLSAGAVLTQYF.

V usage is TRBV5-1 and J usage is TRBJ2-7; the D is unclear. Deletions cut 3 bases from V and 3 bases from J, with 7 bases between. The CDR3 length is 12 residues. Germline V CDR1 and CDR2: SGHRS, YFSETQ. The CDR3 loop is CASSYPSYEQYF. CDR3 sequence (DNA): TGCGCCAGCAGCTACCCAAGCTACGAGCAGTACTTC.

The V gene is TRBV12-5, the J gene TRBJ2-2, with 7 nucleotides matching TRBD2. The V segment lost 7 bases and the J segment 7 bases; nucleotides outside the gene matches: 12. Germline V lookup: CDR1 LGHNT, CDR2 FRNRAP. The CDR3 is made up of 15 amino acids. CDR3 loop: CASALAAGAIGELFF. The DNA of the CDR3 is TGTGCTAGTGCCTTAGCTGCGGGAGCGATCGGGGAGCTGTTTTTT.

The rearrangement uses TRBV28 and TRBJ2-7; the D is unclear. The CDR3 length is 12 residues. V was clipped by 1 base and J by 3 bases, with 4 bases between them. Germline V CDR1 and CDR2: MDHEN, SYDVKM. The CDR3, as DNA: TGTGCCAGCAGTTTATCCTTCTACGAGCAGTACTTC. Its protein product is CASSLSFYEQYF. Combining the CDR3 with reference TRBV28 and TRBJ2-7 gives the whole variable domain DVKVTQSSRYLVKRTGEKVFLECVQDMDHENMFWYRQDPGLGLRLIYFSYDVKMKEKGDIPEGYSVSREKKERFSLILESASTNQTSMYLCASSLSFYEQYFGPGTRLTVT.

The chain links TRBV30 to TRBJ1-2; D perhaps matches TRBD1 (5 bases). V was cut by 1 base and J by 5 bases, with 17 bases left in between. The CDR3 length is 15 residues. CDR1 and CDR2 from the germline V gene are GTSNPN and SVGIG (reference sequence). The CDR3 region has the DNA TGTGCCTGGAGTGGAAGACAGTCCGCCCGGTATGGCTACACCTTC. This codes for CAWSGRQSARYGYTF. Together with reference TRBV30 and TRBJ1-2, the CDR3 gives the full variable domain: SQTIHQWPATLVQPVGSPLSLECTVEGTSNPNLYWYRQAAGRGLQLLFYSVGIGQISSEVPQNLSASRPQDRQFILSSKKLLLSDSGFYLCAWSGRQSARYGYTFGSGTRLTVV.

To note about this clone: One junction end does not reproduce the germline sequence, and a read error may be involved. V gene TRBV19 combines with J gene TRBJ2-5, with D perhaps being TRBD1 or TRBD2 (5 bases each). The germline V gene encodes CDR1 LNHDA and CDR2 SQIVND (reference sequence). The CDR3 runs to 16 residues. CDR3 bases: TGTGCCAGTACCCCTAGCCGACAGACCTTCGACGAGACCCGGTACTTC. Encoded protein: CASTPSRQTFDETRYF.

The chain carries TRBV2 and TRBJ1-4; TRBD1 agrees at 7 bases. CDR1 is SNHLY and CDR2 is FYNNEI in the germline V gene. The CDR3 loop spans 15 amino acids. The V segment lost 4 bases and the J segment 5 bases; nucleotides outside the gene matches: 7. This CDR3 is CASSVAGQPNEKLFF. In DNA form, the CDR3 reads TGTGCCAGCAGTGTAGCGGGACAGCCAAATGAAAAACTGTTTTTT.

The rearrangement links TRBV28 to TRBJ1-5, with D hard to call. CDR3 length: 15 amino acids. The V end lost 5 bases, the J end lost 0 bases, and 11 bases lay between the germline ends. Germline V gene sequence: CDR1 MDHEN, CDR2 SYDVKM. The CDR3 loop is CASSGRQHSNQPQHF. CDR3 in DNA: TGTGCCAGCAGTGGGAGGCAGCATAGCAATCAGCCCCAGCATTTT.

The gene calls are TRBV12-5 and TRBJ2-2; D ambiguous. Germline V gene data show CDR1 as LGHNT and CDR2 as FRNRAP. V was trimmed by 3 bases and J by 6 bases, leaving 2 bases between them. The CDR3 has 11 amino acids. This CDR3 is CASGFPGELFF. The CDR3, as DNA: TGTGCTAGTGGTTTCCCCGGGGAGCTGTTTTTT.

The chain is built from TRBV6-1 and TRBJ1-1; D gene uncertain. The CDR3 runs 11 residues. CDR1 and CDR2 (germline): MNHNS, SASEGT. V was cut by 8 bases and J by 1 base, with 5 bases left in between. The CDR3 bases are TGTGCCAGCCCCCGGAACACTGAAGCTTTCTTT. Its translation: CASPRNTEAFF.

The chain couples TRBV6-5 to TRBJ1-6; possible D gene TRBD1, 6 bases. CDR3 length equals 15 residues. CDR1 MNHEY and CDR2 SVGAGI come from the germline V gene. Trimming left V 3 bases short and J 9 bases short, with 15 bases between. CDR3 coding DNA: TGTGCCAGCAGTTATGGGGGGCGGCGGGTTTCACCCCTCCACTTT. Amino acid sequence: CASSYGGRRVSPLHF.

The genes are TRBV5-5 and TRBJ1-1; the match to TRBD1 covers 7 bases. The CDR3 totals 15 residues. The ends lost 2 bases at V and 2 bases at J; junction bases unmatched: 6. Germline V CDR1 and CDR2: SGHKS, YYEKEE (reference sequence). The CDR3 nucleotides read TGTGCCAGCAGCTTCGGTGGGACAGTAAACACTGAAGCTTTCTTT. Translating it yields CASSFGGTVNTEAFF. The full variable domain, with the rest looked up from reference TRBV5-5 and TRBJ1-1, is DAGVTQSPTHLIKTRGQQVTLRCSPISGHKSVSWYQQVLGQGPQFIFQYYEKEERGRGNFPDRFSARQFPNYSSELNVNALLLGDSALYLCASSFGGTVNTEAFFGQGTRLTVV.

The V call is TRBV29-1, the J call TRBJ2-1; TRBD2 matches 7 bases. Germline-derived CDR1 and CDR2 are SQVTM and ANQGSEA. The trim removed 3 bases at V and 8 bases at J, leaving 10 bases unmatched. This CDR3 has 14 residues. In DNA form, the CDR3 reads TGCAGCGTTGAGGTAGGCGGGAGTCGCGATGAGCAGTTCTTC. Translating it yields CSVEVGGSRDEQFF.

This clone was seen just once. The V call is TRBV2, the J call TRBJ2-3; the D gene is possibly TRBD1 (6 bases). Looked up from germline, CDR1 is SNHLY and CDR2 is FYNNEI. The CDR3 covers 15 residues. Deletions cut 4 bases from V and 4 bases from J, with 15 bases between. The CDR3 DNA sequence: TGTGCCAGCAGTGTCCAGGGGATGTTGGCAGATACGCAGTATTTT. Amino acid sequence: CASSVQGMLADTQYF.

Only one count was recorded for this clone. The rearrangement uses TRBV5-1 and TRBJ2-7; the D is unclear. V lost 2 bases to trimming and J lost 5 bases, with 14 bases between them. This CDR3 comprises 14 residues. CDR1 and CDR2 from the germline V gene are SGHRS and YFSETQ. The chain's CDR3 is CASSFGPTSNEQYF. The CDR3 DNA reads as TGCGCCAGCAGCTTTGGCCCCACCTCTAACGAGCAGTACTTC.

This sequence joins TRBV27 and TRBJ2-2; 8 bases agree with TRBD1. In germline, CDR1 is MNHEY, CDR2 SMNVEV (reference sequence). The CDR3 consists of 14 residues. J was trimmed by 4 bases and V by 5 bases; bases with no gene match: 3. The chain's CDR3 is CASSLTGGTGELFF. DNA for the CDR3: TGTGCCAGCAGTCTCACAGGGGGCACCGGGGAGCTGTTTTTT.

The V gene is TRBV4-3, the J gene TRBJ1-1; no reliable D call. With 1 base removed from V and 1 base from J, the gap between germline ends came to 7 bases. The CDR3 is made up of 14 amino acids. Looked up from germline, CDR1 is LGHNA and CDR2 is YSLEER. The CDR3 coding sequence is TGCGCCAGCAGCCAAGCCGAATGGAACACTGAAGCTTTCTTT. This sequence encodes CASSQAEWNTEAFF.

The V and J genes are TRBV29-1 and TRBJ2-1; possible D gene TRBD1, 5 bases. Trimming took off 7 bases at V and 11 bases at J, with 21 bases between the two ends. The CDR3 extends over 13 amino acids. Germline CDR1 reads SQVTM; CDR2 reads ANQGSEA. The CDR3 is CSGSAGSGVKQFF. The CDR3 bases are TGCAGCGGATCGGCAGGGTCCGGCGTTAAGCAGTTCTTC.

This sequence joins TRBV6-5 and TRBJ2-2, with D uncertain. The germline CDR1 and CDR2 sequences are MNHEY and SVGAGI. CDR3 size: 11 residues. V gave up 8 bases and J gave up 2 bases, with 3 bases separating them. This CDR3 reads CASRNTGELFF. In DNA form, the CDR3 reads TGTGCCAGCCGTAACACCGGGGAGCTGTTTTTT.

This rearrangement joins TRBV7-3 to TRBJ1-1; TRBD1 matches at 7 bases. In germline, CDR1 is SGHTA, CDR2 FQGTGA. V shed 2 bases, J shed 7 bases, and the junction held 13 bases outside the gene matches. The CDR3 spans 16 residues. DNA for the CDR3: TGTGCCAGCAGCTTACAAGGGTCAGGGGGATTTGGTGAAGCTTTCTTT. This gives the protein CASSLQGSGGFGEAFF.